Listed here is a single T cell receptor (beta chain). Its target is unknown. Regarding time point: after neoadjuvant nivolumab, at surgical resection. The data originate from a study of neoadjuvant anti-PD-1 for oral cavity cancer. Study observations and caveats: Treg/Th17 ratio rose with pretreatment blood and fell with post-treatment tumor TCRbeta clonality.

This CDR3 is built from 11 residues. V was trimmed by 3 bases and J by 7 bases, leaving 6 bases between them. Germline V lookup: CDR1 SGDLS, CDR2 YYNGEE. TCRdb's copy holds only in-frame clones and misses some; the assay was immunoSEQ multiplex PCR. The table has fewer than 90,000 clones, approximately 85% seen once. Sequencing was performed on PBMCs, taken after nivolumab (anti-PD-1) treatment. The receptor comes from a person aged 40-85 years with oral cavity squamous cell carcinoma. The chain links TRBV9 to TRBJ2-3; no definite D call. This CDR3 reads CASSASHTQYF. CDR3 nucleotides: TGTGCCAGCAGCGCATCTCATACGCAGTATTTT.